Described below is a single T cell receptor (beta chain) sequence and its context. What it recognizes is unknown. Naive CD8 cells comprised CD45RO-negative, CCR7-positively selected cells, excluding terminally differentiated effector memory CD45RA+ cells. The data derive from a study of shared clonotypes between healthy human individuals. The study, taken as a whole, reports: All-four-donor shared clonotypes had higher generation probabilities than non-shared clonotypes did. Among donors, the sharing of clonotypes was expected to be influenced by sequencing depth.

Each PCR replicate from the sorted subsets contained about 200 ng DNA, which is roughly 33,000 T cell genomes. TCRdb's table, derived via immunoSEQ multiplex PCR, lists solely in-frame clones and lacks some. The sample lists about 1.9 million clones, around 93% occurring once. Per germline, CDR1 LNHDA and CDR2 SQIVND (reference sequence). CDR3 length equals 19 residues. J lost 3 bases, V lost 5 bases, and 13 bases had no gene match. The origin of this receptor is a man aged 18-30 years in good health. Some clones in this sample may be carry-over from other donors' samples. J is TRBJ2-3 and V is TRBV19; the match to TRBD2 covers 14 bases. The sample comprised naive CD8+ T cells from PBMCs. CDR3 bases: TGTGCCAGTAGTCCGGGACTAGCGGGAGTTAGTTCGATGACAGATACGCAGTATTTT. This sequence encodes CASSPGLAGVSSMTDTQYF.